This T cell receptor (beta chain) derives from a study of T cells in Graves' hyperthyroidism and ophthalmopathy. Study-wide results and limits: Stable hyperthyroidism was separated from ophthalmopathy by a model based on 13 V-J features.

The CDR3 regions of TCR beta were amplified from RNA transcripts. Primed by the HTBI set, a first-round RT-PCR was run on the TCR CDR3. Using its own MiXCR run on the multiplex PCR reads, TCRdb lists one record per CDR3 protein. The top ten hold about 3.7% of the sample, which has 350,000 to 400,000 distinct CDR3 sequences, under 20% seen once. This clonotype was detected many times. The antigen is not known. Hyperthyroidism, newly diagnosed and lasting under 2 months, affected patients aged 18 to 65. In making diagnoses, clinical symptoms, serum thyroxine and TRAb, thyroid ultrasound and orbital computed tomography were all used. The PBMCs were taken from 10 ml of fresh peripheral blood. The CDR3 contains 15 residues. Germline V gene sequence: CDR1 MNHNS, CDR2 SASEGT. V gave up 7 bases and J gave up 0 bases, with 13 bases separating them.

The source material was blood. The receptor comes from a woman between 18 and 30 years old with Graves' hyperthyroidism. This sequence joins TRBV6-1 and TRBJ1-3, with unresolved D. CDR3 sequence reads: CASTHDDPSGNTIYF. Here the CDR3 DNA reads TGTGCCAGCACCCACGACGACCCCTCTGGAAACACCATATATTTT.